These 25 T cell receptor beta chains were all obtained from the same sample, sequenced in a study of T cell repertoires in cytomegalovirus infection. TCRdb reprocessed the reads via MiXCR and lists one record per CDR3 protein. The table has 200,000 or so distinct CDR3 sequences, roughly 27% seen once; the top ten hold around 29%. Sequences were obtained from PBMCs. The receptors shown here come from a human donor in good health (CMV status not recorded). Some clones in this sample may be carry-over from other donors' samples.

This clonotype occurred a few times. The chain is built from TRBV6-5 and TRBJ1-1, with no clear D. CDR1 and CDR2 from the germline V gene are MNHEY and SVGAGI. V was trimmed by 0 bases and J by 0 bases, leaving 5 bases between them. This CDR3 region has 14 residues. DNA of the CDR3: TGTGCCAGCAGTTACTCGACCATGAACACTGAAGCTTTCTTT. Translated, it gives CASSYSTMNTEAFF.

The chain combines TRBV29-1 with TRBJ2-6; the D is unclear. Trimming cost V 0 bases and J 0 bases, with 12 bases left between them. Germline V lookup: CDR1 SQVTM, CDR2 ANQGSEA. This CDR3 spans 17 amino acids. The CDR3 sequence is CSVEDARHPSGANVLTF. As DNA, the CDR3 is TGCAGCGTTGAAGATGCAAGACACCCCTCTGGGGCCAACGTCCTGACTTTC.

V usage is TRBV7-9 and J usage is TRBJ2-7; D unresolved. Trimming removed 5 bases from V and 2 bases from J, with 10 bases in between. Germline V gene lookup returns CDR1 SEHNR and CDR2 FQNEAQ (reference sequence). The CDR3 covers 13 residues. CDR3 sequence (DNA): TGTGCCAGCAGCCCCAATCAGGCCTACGAGCAGTACTTC. It translates to CASSPNQAYEQYF.

This clonotype was seen many times. The chain carries TRBV7-2 and TRBJ1-1, with D possibly being TRBD1 (5 bases). CDR1 is SGHTA and CDR2 is FQGNSA in the germline V gene. The CDR3 loop spans 14 amino acids. The V end was cut by 0 bases, the J end by 6 bases, with 11 bases between. DNA of the CDR3: TGTGCCAGCAGCTTAGCCGGGGCCGCGGCTGAAGCTTTCTTT. This codes for CASSLAGAAAEAFF.

This clonotype was observed many times. The genes are TRBV28 and TRBJ1-1, with 8 nucleotides matching TRBD1. Germline V lookup: CDR1 MDHEN, CDR2 SYDVKM. The V gene end was trimmed by 6 bases and the J gene end by 5 bases; junction bases not matched to a gene: 8. This CDR3 is built from 14 residues. The CDR3 DNA follows: TGTGCCAGCAGGGGCCCTGACAGGGGTACTGAAGCTTTCTTT. Translated, it gives CASRGPDRGTEAFF.

This clonotype was counted a few times. V and J are TRBV11-2 and TRBJ2-1; 10 bases are shared with TRBD2. Germline V gene sequence: CDR1 SGHAT, CDR2 FQNNGV. The ends lost 5 bases at V and 8 bases at J; junction bases unmatched: 9. This CDR3 contains 15 residues. Here the CDR3 reads CASSRSGGAVDEQFF. DNA of the CDR3: TGTGCCAGCAGCCGGAGCGGGGGGGCCGTAGATGAGCAGTTCTTC. The full variable domain, with the rest looked up from reference TRBV11-2 and TRBJ2-1, is EAGVAQSPRYKIIEKRQSVAFWCNPISGHATLYWYQQILGQGPKLLIQFQNNGVVDDSQLPKDRFSAERLKGVDSTLKIQPAKLEDSAVYLCASSRSGGAVDEQFFGPGTRLTVL.

V usage is TRBV19 and J usage is TRBJ2-1; 8 nucleotides agree with TRBD2. Germline V gene sequence: CDR1 LNHDA, CDR2 SQIVND (reference sequence). There are 15 residues in the CDR3. V trimming: 9 bases; J trimming: 8 bases; junction bases outside the gene matches: 15. The CDR3 DNA sequence: TGTGCCAGCAATTCAGGGACTAGGACGTGGGATGAGCAGTTCTTC. Protein: CASNSGTRTWDEQFF.

This clonotype turned up a few times. V usage is TRBV2 and J usage is TRBJ1-5, with D possibly being TRBD1 (6 bases). The CDR3 has 13 amino acids. The V end lost 7 bases, the J end lost 10 bases, and 17 bases lay between the germline ends. Germline V CDR1 and CDR2: SNHLY, FYNNEI. The CDR3 region has the DNA TGTGCCAGCACCGGGACACGGAGGGAACCCCAGCATTTT. Its translation is CASTGTRREPQHF.

V and J are TRBV6-5 and TRBJ1-1; a possible D gene is TRBD1 (5 bases). Germline V lookup: CDR1 MNHEY, CDR2 SVGAGI. The CDR3 sequence is 17 residues long. V was shortened by 0 bases and J by 3 bases, with 17 bases between the two germline ends. Here the CDR3 DNA reads TGTGCCAGCAGTTACTCGGGTAGGCAGGGTGGGGACACTGAAGCTTTCTTT. Its translation: CASSYSGRQGGDTEAFF.

There are many counts of this clonotype. The V and J genes are TRBV14 and TRBJ2-2, with a tentative D call TRBD1 (6 bases). The CDR3 loop spans 15 amino acids. V lost 4 bases and J lost 2, with 11 bases in between. The germline CDR1 and CDR2 sequences are SGHDN and FVKESK. The CDR3 protein is CASSPGTHNTGELFF. CDR3 nucleotide sequence: TGTGCCAGCAGCCCCGGGACACATAACACCGGGGAGCTGTTTTTT.

V and J are TRBV20-1 and TRBJ2-5; TRBD2 agrees at 11 bases. Trimming at V came to 0 bases and at J to 2 bases, leaving 5 bases not matched to a gene. This CDR3 has 16 residues. Germline V CDR1 and CDR2: DFQATT, SNEGSKA (reference sequence). Written as DNA, the CDR3 is TGCAGTGCTAGAGAGGCTAGCGGGGGGCAACAAGAGACCCAGTACTTC. Translation: CSAREASGGQQETQYF.

This clonotype appeared a few times. V and J are TRBV20-1 and TRBJ2-7; a possible D gene is TRBD2 (5 bases). Germline V gene data show CDR1 as DFQATT and CDR2 as SNEGSKA (reference sequence). Trimming removed 5 bases from V and 7 bases from J, with 9 bases in between. The CDR3 has 10 residues. CDR3 amino acids: CSAGWEEQYF. As DNA, the CDR3 is TGCAGTGCTGGATGGGAGGAGCAGTACTTC.

This clonotype was seen ten or more times. V usage is TRBV7-2 and J usage is TRBJ2-3; D is uncertain. Trimming removed 5 bases at V and 5 bases at J, with 8 bases between. The CDR3 is 12 residues long. The V gene's germline CDR1 is SGHTA and CDR2 FQGNSA. The CDR3 spells CASSRSRDTQYF. CDR3 DNA sequence: TGTGCCAGCAGCCGGTCGAGAGATACGCAGTATTTT.

This clonotype was seen ten or more times. V and J are TRBV7-2 and TRBJ1-1; no clear D gene. Trimming removed 2 bases from V and 4 bases from J, with 14 bases in between. Germline V gives CDR1 SGHTA, CDR2 FQGNSA. The CDR3 extends over 15 amino acids. In nucleotides, the CDR3 is TGTGCCAGCAGCTTAAGCCTGGCCCTGAGCACTGAAGCTTTCTTT. The encoded protein is CASSLSLALSTEAFF.

The chain couples TRBV5-8 to TRBJ2-1; 7 nucleotides match TRBD1. This CDR3 has 14 amino acids. V was clipped by 4 bases and J by 7 bases; unmatched bases: 8. Germline V gene data show CDR1 as SGHTS and CDR2 as YDEGEE. The CDR3 is CASSLQGMVNEQFF. CDR3 sequence (DNA): TGTGCCAGCAGCCTACAGGGGATGGTGAATGAGCAGTTCTTC.

The chain uses TRBV5-8 and TRBJ1-5; 9 nucleotides align to TRBD1. Unmatched junction bases numbered 3, after V lost 2 bases and J lost 6 bases. Germline CDR1 SGHTS, CDR2 YDEGEE. The CDR3 runs to 14 residues. The CDR3 DNA reads TGTGCCAGCAGCTTAGACAGGGGGATTCAGCCCCAGCATTTT. Translating it yields CASSLDRGIQPQHF.

This chain uses TRBV7-9 with TRBJ1-1; TRBD1 matches 7 bases. The germline gives CDR1 SEHNR, CDR2 FQNEAQ (reference sequence). V lost 5 bases, J lost 1 base, and 7 bases stayed unmatched. CDR3 size: 15 residues. In DNA form, the CDR3 reads TGTGCCAGCAGCCAGGGACAGAGTTCGAACACTGAAGCTTTCTTT. Protein product: CASSQGQSSNTEAFF.

This clonotype was observed a handful of times. The chain recombines TRBV9 with TRBJ2-5, with D perhaps matching TRBD1 (5 bases). V shed 0 bases and J shed 5 bases, with 14 bases lying between them. Germline lookup yields CDR1 SGDLS and CDR2 YYNGEE. This CDR3 contains 15 residues. CDR3: CASSVGAAPGETQYF. CDR3 in DNA: TGTGCCAGCAGCGTAGGGGCAGCTCCAGGGGAGACCCAGTACTTC.

The rearrangement links TRBV20-1 to TRBJ1-1, with D uncertain. V dropped 3 bases and J dropped 7 bases, with 12 bases sitting between them. From germline, CDR1 is DFQATT and CDR2 SNEGSKA (reference sequence). The CDR3 is 12 residues long. The CDR3 DNA follows: TGCAGTGCTAGTTTGAGTATCGGTGAAGCTTTCTTT. Protein product: CSASLSIGEAFF.

The chain combines TRBV12-3 or TRBV12-4 with TRBJ2-2; the D call may be TRBD1 or TRBD2 (5 bases each). The CDR3 runs 14 residues. Deletions cut 4 bases from V and 10 bases from J, with 16 bases between. CDR3 DNA: TGTGCCAGCAGTTCCGCCGGGGCTTTCCCGGAGCTGTTTTTT. This encodes CASSSAGAFPELFF.

The V and J genes are TRBV7-9 and TRBJ1-1; D is uncertain. The CDR3 totals 15 residues. Looked up from germline, CDR1 is SEHNR and CDR2 is FQNEAQ (reference sequence). The V end was cut by 4 bases, the J end by 4 bases, with 16 bases between. The CDR3 nucleotides are TGTGCCAGCAGCTCACACGGACGGCCGGGCACTGAAGCTTTCTTT. Protein: CASSSHGRPGTEAFF.

This clonotype was counted only a few times. The chain employs TRBV12-3 or TRBV12-4 and TRBJ1-5; a weak D match, TRBD1 (5 bases). V lost 8 bases to trimming and J lost 3 bases, with 17 bases between them. This CDR3 is 15 amino acids long. CDR3 in DNA: TGTGCCAGCGCCCTGAGTTCAGGGTACAATCAGCCCCAGCATTTT. It codes for CASALSSGYNQPQHF.

This clonotype was counted a few times. The CDR3 sequence is CASSYTGTANQPQHF. As DNA, the CDR3 is TGTGCCAGCAGTTACACCGGGACAGCAAATCAGCCCCAGCATTTT. The gene calls are TRBV12-3 or TRBV12-4 and TRBJ1-5, with 7 nucleotides matching TRBD1. V trimming: 4 bases; J trimming: 4 bases; junction bases outside the gene matches: 7. The CDR3 totals 15 residues.

The genes are TRBV3-1 and TRBJ1-1; D gene uncertain. V dropped 5 bases and J dropped 5 bases, with 9 bases sitting between them. The CDR3 is made up of 12 amino acids. From germline, CDR1 is LGHDT and CDR2 YNNKEL (reference sequence). Here the CDR3 reads CASSGRGTEAFF. The DNA of the CDR3 is TGTGCCAGCAGCGGACGAGGGACTGAAGCTTTCTTT.

This clonotype was counted between two and nine times. The CDR3 nucleotides are TGCGCCAGCAGTGAACTCTCTGGGGAGCAGTTCTTC. The encoded protein is CASSELSGEQFF. The chain carries TRBV10-1 and TRBJ2-1, with no clear D. The CDR3 totals 12 residues. CDR1 is WNHNN and CDR2 is SYGVQD in the germline V gene (reference sequence). Trimming took 3 bases from V and 10 from J, leaving 10 bases between them.